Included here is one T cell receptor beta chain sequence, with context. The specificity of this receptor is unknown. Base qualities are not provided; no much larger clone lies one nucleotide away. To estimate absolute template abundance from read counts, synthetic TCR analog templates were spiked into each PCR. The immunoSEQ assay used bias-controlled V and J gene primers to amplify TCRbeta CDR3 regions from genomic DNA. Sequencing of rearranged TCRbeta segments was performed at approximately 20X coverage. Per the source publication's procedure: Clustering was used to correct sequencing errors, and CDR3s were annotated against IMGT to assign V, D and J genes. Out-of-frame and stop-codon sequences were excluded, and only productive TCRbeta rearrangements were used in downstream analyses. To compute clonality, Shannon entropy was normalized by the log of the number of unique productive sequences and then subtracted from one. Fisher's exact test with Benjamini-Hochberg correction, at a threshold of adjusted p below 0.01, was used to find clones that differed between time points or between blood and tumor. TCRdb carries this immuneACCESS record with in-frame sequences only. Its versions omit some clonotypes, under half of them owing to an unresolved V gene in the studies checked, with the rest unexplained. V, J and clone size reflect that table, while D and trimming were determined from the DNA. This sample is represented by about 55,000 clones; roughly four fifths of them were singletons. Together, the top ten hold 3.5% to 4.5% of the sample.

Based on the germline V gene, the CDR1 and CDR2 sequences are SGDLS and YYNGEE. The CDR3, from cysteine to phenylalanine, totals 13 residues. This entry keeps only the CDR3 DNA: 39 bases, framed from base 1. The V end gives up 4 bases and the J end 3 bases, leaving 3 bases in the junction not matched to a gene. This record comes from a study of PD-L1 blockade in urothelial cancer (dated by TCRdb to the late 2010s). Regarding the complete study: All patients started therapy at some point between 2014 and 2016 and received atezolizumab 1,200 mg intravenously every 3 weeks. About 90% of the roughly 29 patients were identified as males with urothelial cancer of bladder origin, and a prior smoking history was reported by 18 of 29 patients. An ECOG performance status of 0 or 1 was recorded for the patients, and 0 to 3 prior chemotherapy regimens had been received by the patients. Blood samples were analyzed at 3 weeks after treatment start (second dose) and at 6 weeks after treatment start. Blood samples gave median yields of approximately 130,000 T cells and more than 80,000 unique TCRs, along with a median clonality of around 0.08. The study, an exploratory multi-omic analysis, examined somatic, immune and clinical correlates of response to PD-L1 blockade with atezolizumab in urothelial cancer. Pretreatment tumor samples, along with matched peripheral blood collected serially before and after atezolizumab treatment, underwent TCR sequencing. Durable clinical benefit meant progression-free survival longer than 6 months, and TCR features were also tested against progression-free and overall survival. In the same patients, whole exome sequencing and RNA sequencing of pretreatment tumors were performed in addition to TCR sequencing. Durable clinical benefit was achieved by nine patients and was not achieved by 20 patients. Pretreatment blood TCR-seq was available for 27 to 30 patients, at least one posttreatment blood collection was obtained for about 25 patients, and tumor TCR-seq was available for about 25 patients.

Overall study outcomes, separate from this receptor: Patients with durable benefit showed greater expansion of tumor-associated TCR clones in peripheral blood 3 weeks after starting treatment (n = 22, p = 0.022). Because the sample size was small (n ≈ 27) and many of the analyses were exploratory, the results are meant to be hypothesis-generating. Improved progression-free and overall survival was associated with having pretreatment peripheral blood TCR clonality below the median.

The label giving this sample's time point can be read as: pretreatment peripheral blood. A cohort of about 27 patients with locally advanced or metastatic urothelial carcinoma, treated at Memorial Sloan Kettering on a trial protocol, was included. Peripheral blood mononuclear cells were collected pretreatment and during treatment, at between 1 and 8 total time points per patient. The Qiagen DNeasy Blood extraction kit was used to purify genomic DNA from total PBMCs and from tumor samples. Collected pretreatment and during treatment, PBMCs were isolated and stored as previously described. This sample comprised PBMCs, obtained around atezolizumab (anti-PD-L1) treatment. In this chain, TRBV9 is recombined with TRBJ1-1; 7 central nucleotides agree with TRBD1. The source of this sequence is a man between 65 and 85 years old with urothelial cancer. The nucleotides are TGTGCCAGCAGCCCGACAGGGTACACTGAAGCTTTCTTT. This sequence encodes CASSPTGYTEAFF.